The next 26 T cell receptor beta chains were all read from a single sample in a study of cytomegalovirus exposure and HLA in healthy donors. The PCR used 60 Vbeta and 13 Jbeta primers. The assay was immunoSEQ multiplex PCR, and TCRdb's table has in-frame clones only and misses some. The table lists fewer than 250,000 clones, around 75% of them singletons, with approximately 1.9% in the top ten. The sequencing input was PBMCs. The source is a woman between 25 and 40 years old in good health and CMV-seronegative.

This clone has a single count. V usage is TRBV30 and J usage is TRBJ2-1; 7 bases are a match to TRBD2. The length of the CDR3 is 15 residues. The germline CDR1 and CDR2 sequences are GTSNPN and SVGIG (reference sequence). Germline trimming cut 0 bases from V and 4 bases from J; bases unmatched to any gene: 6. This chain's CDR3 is CAWSVLAASYNEQFF. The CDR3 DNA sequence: TGTGCCTGGAGTGTGCTAGCGGCCTCTTACAATGAGCAGTTCTTC.

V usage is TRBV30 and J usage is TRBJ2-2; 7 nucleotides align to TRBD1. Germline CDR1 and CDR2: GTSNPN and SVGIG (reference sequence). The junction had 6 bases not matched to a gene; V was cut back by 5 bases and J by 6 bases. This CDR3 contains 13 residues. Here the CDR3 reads CAWDRQGSGELFF. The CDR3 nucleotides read TGTGCCTGGGACCGACAGGGATCCGGGGAGCTGTTTTTT.

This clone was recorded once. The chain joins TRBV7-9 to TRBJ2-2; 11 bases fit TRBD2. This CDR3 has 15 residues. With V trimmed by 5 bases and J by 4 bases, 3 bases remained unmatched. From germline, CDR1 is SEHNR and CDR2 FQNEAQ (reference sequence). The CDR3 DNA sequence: TGTGCCAGCAGCCGTGGGACTAGCGGCACCGGGGAGCTGTTTTTT. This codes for CASSRGTSGTGELFF.

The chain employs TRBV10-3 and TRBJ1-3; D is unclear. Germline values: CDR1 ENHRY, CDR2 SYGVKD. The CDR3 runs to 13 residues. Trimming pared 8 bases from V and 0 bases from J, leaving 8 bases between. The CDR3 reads CAIAQISGNTIYF. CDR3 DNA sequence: TGTGCCATCGCACAGATCTCTGGAAACACCATATATTTT.

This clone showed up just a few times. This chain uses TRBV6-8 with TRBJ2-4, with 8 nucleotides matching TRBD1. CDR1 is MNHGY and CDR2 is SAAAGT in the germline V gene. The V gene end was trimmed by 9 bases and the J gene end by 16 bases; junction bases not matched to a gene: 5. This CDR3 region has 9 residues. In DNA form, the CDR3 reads TGTGCCAGTCCGGGACAGGCCTACTTC. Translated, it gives CASPGQAYF.

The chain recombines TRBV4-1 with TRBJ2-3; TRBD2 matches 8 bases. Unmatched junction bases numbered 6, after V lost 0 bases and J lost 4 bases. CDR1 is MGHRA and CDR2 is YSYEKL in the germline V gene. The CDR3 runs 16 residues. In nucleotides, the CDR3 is TGCGCCAGCAGCCAAGAAGGGTTGACTAGCGCAGATACGCAGTATTTT. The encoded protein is CASSQEGLTSADTQYF.

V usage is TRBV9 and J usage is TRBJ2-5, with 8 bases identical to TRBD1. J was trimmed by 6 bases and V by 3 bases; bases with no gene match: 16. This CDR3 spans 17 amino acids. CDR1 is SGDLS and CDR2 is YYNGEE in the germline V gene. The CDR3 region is CASSAGEETGEGKTQYF. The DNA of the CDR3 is TGTGCCAGCAGCGCGGGAGAGGAGACAGGGGAAGGGAAGACCCAGTACTTC.

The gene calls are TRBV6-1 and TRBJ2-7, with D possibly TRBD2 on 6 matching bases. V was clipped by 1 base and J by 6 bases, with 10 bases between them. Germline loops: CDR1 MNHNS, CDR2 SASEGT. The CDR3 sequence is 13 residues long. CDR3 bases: TGTGCCAGCAGTGAAGAAGGAGGGAGCGAGCAGTACTTC. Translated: CASSEEGGSEQYF.

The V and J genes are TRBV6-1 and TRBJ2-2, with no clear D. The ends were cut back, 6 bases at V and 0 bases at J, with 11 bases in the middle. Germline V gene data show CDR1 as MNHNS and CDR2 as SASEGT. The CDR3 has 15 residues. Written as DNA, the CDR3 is TGTGCCAGCAGCGCCCGCCAGGCGAACACCGGGGAGCTGTTTTTT. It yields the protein CASSARQANTGELFF.

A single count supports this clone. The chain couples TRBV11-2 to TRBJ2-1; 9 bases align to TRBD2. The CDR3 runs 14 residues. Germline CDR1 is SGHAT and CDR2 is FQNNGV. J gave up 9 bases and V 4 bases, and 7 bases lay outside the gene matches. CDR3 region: CASSSPSGVREQFF. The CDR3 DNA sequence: TGTGCCAGCAGCTCTCCTAGCGGGGTACGTGAGCAGTTCTTC.

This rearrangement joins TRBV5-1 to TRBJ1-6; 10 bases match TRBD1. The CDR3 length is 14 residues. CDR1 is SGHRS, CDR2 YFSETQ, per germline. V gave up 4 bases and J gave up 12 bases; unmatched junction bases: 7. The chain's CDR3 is CASSMGQGLIPLHF. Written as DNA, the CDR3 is TGCGCCAGCAGCATGGGACAGGGGCTCATACCCCTCCACTTT.

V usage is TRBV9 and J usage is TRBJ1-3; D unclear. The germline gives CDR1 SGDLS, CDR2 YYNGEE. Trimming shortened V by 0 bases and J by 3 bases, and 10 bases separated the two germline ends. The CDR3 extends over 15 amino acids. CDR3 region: CASSVGWEGGNTIYF. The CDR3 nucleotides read TGTGCCAGCAGCGTAGGGTGGGAGGGTGGAAACACCATATATTTT.

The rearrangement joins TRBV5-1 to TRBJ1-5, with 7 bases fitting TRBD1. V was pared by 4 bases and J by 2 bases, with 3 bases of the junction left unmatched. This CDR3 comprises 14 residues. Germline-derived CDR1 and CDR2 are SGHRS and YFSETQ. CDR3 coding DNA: TGCGCCAGCAGCACCGGACAGGGCAATCAGCCCCAGCATTTT. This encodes CASSTGQGNQPQHF. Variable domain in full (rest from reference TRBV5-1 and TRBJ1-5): KAGVTQTPRYLIKTRGQQVTLSCSPISGHRSVSWYQQTPGQGLQFLFEYFSETQRNKGNFPGRFSGRQFSNSRSEMNVSTLELGDSALYLCASSTGQGNQPQHFGDGTRLSIL.

The CDR3 here is CATTKGRWNTEAFF. The CDR3 DNA is TGTGCCACTACAAAGGGGCGGTGGAACACTGAAGCTTTCTTT. The V call is TRBV11-2, the J call TRBJ1-1; tentative D call: TRBD1 (5 bases). CDR3 length: 14 residues. CDR1 and CDR2 (germline): SGHAT, FQNNGV. V gave up 10 bases and J gave up 1 base, with 16 bases separating them.

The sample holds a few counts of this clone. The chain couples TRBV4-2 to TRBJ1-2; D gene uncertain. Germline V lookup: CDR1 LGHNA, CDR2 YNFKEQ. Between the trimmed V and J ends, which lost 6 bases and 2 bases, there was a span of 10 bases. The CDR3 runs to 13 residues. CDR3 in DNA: TGTGCCAGCAGGATTGGAGGGAACTATGGCTACACCTTC. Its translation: CASRIGGNYGYTF.

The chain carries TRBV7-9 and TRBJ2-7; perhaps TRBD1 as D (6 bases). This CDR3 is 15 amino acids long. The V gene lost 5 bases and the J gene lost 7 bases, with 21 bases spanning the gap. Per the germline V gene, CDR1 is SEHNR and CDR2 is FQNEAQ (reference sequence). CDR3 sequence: CASSADSTGRREQYF. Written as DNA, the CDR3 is TGTGCCAGCAGCGCCGATTCGACAGGTCGAAGAGAGCAGTACTTC.

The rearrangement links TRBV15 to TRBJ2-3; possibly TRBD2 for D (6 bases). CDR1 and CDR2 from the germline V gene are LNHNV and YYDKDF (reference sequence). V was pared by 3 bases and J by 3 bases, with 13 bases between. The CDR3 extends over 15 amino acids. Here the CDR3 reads CATSREGGRTDTQYF. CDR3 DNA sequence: TGTGCCACCAGCAGGGAGGGAGGTAGGACAGATACGCAGTATTTT.

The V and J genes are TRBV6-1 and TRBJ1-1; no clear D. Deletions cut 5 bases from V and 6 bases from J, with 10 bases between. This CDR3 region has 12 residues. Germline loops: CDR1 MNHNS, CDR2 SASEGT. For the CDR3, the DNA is TGTGCCAGCAGTTTCCCCGGGGCTGAAGCTTTCTTT. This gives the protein CASSFPGAEAFF.

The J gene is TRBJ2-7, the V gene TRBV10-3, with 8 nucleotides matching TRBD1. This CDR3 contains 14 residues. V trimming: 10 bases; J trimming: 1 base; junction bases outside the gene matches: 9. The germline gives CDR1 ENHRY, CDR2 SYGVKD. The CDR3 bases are TGTGCCAGCACGGACAGGGTAGTGTCCTACGAGCAGTACTTC. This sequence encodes CASTDRVVSYEQYF.

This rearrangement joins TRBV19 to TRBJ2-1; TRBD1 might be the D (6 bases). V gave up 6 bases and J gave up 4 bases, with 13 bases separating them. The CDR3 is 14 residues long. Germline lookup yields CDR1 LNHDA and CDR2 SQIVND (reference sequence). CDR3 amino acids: CASSPGTPYNEQFF. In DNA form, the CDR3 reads TGTGCCAGTAGCCCCGGGACACCTTACAATGAGCAGTTCTTC.

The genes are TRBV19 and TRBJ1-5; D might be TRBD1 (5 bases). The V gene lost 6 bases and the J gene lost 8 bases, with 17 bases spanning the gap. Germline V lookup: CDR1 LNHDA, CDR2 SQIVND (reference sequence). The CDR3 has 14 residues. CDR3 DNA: TGTGCCAGTAGCTCTAACGGGGGTCTTGAGCCCCAGCATTTT. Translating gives CASSSNGGLEPQHF.

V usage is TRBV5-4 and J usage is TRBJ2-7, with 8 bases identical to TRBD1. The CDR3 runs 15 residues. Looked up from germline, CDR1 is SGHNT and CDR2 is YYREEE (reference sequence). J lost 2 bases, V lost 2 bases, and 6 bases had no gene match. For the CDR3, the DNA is TGTGCCAGCAGCTTACTCAGGGGGCTGACCTACGAGCAGTACTTC. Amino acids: CASSLLRGLTYEQYF.

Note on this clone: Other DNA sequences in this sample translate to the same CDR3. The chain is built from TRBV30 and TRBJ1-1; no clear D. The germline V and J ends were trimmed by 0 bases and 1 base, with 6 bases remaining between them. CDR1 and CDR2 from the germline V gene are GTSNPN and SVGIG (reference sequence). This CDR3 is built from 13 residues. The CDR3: CAWSVQRNTEAFF. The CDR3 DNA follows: TGTGCCTGGAGTGTACAGAGGAACACTGAAGCTTTCTTT.

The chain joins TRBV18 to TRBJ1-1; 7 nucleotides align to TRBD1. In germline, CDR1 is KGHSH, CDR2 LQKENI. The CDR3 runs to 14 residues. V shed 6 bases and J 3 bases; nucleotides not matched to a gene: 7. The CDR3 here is CASSPTGRDTEAFF. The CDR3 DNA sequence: TGTGCCAGCTCGCCGACAGGGCGGGACACTGAAGCTTTCTTT. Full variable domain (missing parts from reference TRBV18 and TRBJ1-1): NAGVMQNPRHLVRRRGQEARLRCSPMKGHSHVYWYRQLPEEGLKFMVYLQKENIIDESGMPKERFSAEFPKEGPSILRIQQVVRGDSAAYFCASSPTGRDTEAFFGQGTRLTVV.

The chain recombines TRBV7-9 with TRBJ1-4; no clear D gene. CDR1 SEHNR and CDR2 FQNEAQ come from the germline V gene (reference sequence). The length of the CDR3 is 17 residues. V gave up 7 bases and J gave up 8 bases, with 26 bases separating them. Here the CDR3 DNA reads TGTGCCAGCACCCCCCCTAGGGTCGGCGGAGGAGAAGAAAAACTGTTTTTT. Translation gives CASTPPRVGGGEEKLFF. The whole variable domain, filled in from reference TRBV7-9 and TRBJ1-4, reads DTGVSQNPRHKITKRGQNVTFRCDPISEHNRLYWYRQTLGQGPEFLTYFQNEAQLEKSRLLSDRFSAERPKGSFSTLEIQRTEQGDSAMYLCASTPPRVGGGEEKLFFGSGTQLSVL.

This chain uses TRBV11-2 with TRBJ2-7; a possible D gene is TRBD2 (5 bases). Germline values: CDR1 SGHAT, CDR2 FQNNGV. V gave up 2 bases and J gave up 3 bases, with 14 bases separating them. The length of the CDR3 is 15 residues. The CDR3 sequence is CASSLLSGPRYEQYF. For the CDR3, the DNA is TGTGCCAGCAGCTTACTGAGCGGCCCTCGCTACGAGCAGTACTTC.